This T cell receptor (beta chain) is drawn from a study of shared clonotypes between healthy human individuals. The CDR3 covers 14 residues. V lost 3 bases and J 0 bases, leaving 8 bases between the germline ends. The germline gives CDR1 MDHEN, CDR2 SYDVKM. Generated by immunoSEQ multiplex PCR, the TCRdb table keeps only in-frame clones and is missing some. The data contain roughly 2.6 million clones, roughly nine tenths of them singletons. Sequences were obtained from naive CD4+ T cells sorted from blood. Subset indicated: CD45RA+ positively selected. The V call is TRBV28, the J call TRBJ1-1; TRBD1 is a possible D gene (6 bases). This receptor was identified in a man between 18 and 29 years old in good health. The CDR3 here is CASSFNRVNTEAFF. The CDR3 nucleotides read TGTGCCAGCAGTTTTAACAGGGTGAACACTGAAGCTTTCTTT.